This record concerns one T cell receptor beta chain sequence. One entry per CDR3 protein results from TCRdb running MiXCR on the 5' RACE reads. In the table there are roughly 470,000 distinct CDR3 sequences, more than 13% of which are singletons. V shed 5 bases and J 4 bases; nucleotides not matched to a gene: 12. Germline V gene sequence: CDR1 SGHRS, CDR2 YFSETQ. CDR3 length: 16 residues. This sample is part of a study of identical twins. The same data also contributed to another study, on yellow fever vaccine responses in identical twins.

The chain employs TRBV5-1 and TRBJ2-7, with 10 bases matching TRBD1. The sample comprised CD4+ T cells sorted from blood. This sequence was found in a woman between 18 and 29 years old in good health. For the CDR3, the DNA is TGCGCCAGCAGTTATGACCGGGACAGGGGTATATACGAGCAGTACTTC. This codes for CASSYDRDRGIYEQYF. The whole variable domain, filled in from reference TRBV5-1 and TRBJ2-7, reads KAGVTQTPRYLIKTRGQQVTLSCSPISGHRSVSWYQQTPGQGLQFLFEYFSETQRNKGNFPGRFSGRQFSNSRSEMNVSTLELGDSALYLCASSYDRDRGIYEQYFGPGTRLTVT.